This T cell receptor beta chain emerged from a study of beta chain features in type 1 diabetes (dated by TCRdb to 2016 to 2018). The study in broad terms: No differences in mean age, gender distribution, total cell number or subset yield were found between patients and healthy donors. A total of approximately 100,000,000 sorted cells were examined across all samples, and the number of cells per subset was strongly correlated with RNA yield. The study compared the TCRB repertoires of sorted circulating CD4+ T cell subsets in recently diagnosed type 1 diabetes patients with those in matched healthy donors. Regulatory and stem cell-like memory subsets were isolated from only 8 patients and roughly eight healthy donors, whereas naive and central memory subsets came from all 30 or so donors.

Each donor gave one peripheral blood draw, around 0.12 L on average, collected into heparinised tubes. A BD FACSAria II and a panel including CD45RO, CCR7, CD25, CD127, CD95 and CD27 were used to sort naive, central memory, regulatory and stem cell-like memory CD4+ T cells. All sorted populations exceeded 95% purity. PBMCs were isolated immediately by Lymphoprep density gradient centrifugation and stained directly without culture. Samples were stained and sorted in pairs, with one healthy donor and one patient per experiment, so that batch effects were minimized. Trimming removed 2 bases from V and 2 bases from J, leaving 13 bases between the germline ends. Its CDR3 holds 15 amino acids, cysteine through phenylalanine. Kept here is only the CDR3 DNA, which spans 45 bases and is read in frame from base 1. As encoded in the germline V gene, CDR1 is KGHSH while CDR2 is LQKENI. The High Capacity cDNA Reverse Transcription Kit was used to reverse transcribe all of the isolated RNA, meaning that expressed TCRB transcripts were what got sequenced. Naive, central memory and regulatory T cell samples underwent deep immunoSEQ sequencing, averaging around 4 million total reads per sample. Sorted cells were lysed in RLT buffer and RNA was extracted with DNase-treated RNeasy Micro or Mini kits, depending on cell number. To prevent cross-contamination, every cell subset was processed on its own, while patient and healthy donor samples were processed together. Using the immunoSEQ multiplex PCR, TCRB sequences were amplified from cDNA into 87-bp fragments spanning the CDR3 region. Sequencing of the amplicons was performed on the Illumina HiSeq platform. The authors processed their data as follows. PCR bias was computationally corrected using synthetic template baselines, reads within Hamming distance 2 were collapsed, and singletons that could not be merged were discarded. By aligning reads against IMGT, V, D and J genes, CDR3 length, and insertions or deletions at six rearrangement sites were assigned. Clonotype counts were normalized to sorted cell number within each subset before computing true diversity and Gini coefficients with the tcR R package. The overlap coefficient, calculated on TCRB nucleotide sequences, was used to quantify repertoire sharing. Out-of-frame TCRB sequences from naive cells were analyzed to stand in for the pre-selection repertoire. This immuneACCESS table, as held by TCRdb, lists in-frame sequences with V and J called but not all clones. Of the missing ones, under half trace to an unresolved V gene in checked studies; the others have no known cause. V, J and clone size were drawn from that table, and D and trimming were deduced from the DNA. The sample table records under 950,000 clones; roughly 17% of these occur just once. In total, the top ten clones hold 0.023% of the sample.

The study at large found these results: Because the HLA sub-analyses included only small numbers of individuals, any influence of HLA type on TCRB rearrangement was left unresolved. Fewer insertions and more nucleotide deletions at VDJ recombination sites were observed in patients with type 1 diabetes, implying thymic rearrangement abnormalities. Naive, central memory and regulatory TCRB repertoires appeared to be more alike among patients than among healthy donors. Because cDNA rather than genomic DNA was sequenced, highly expressing activated cells could have been over-represented, although no difference in activation and CD3 levels was found between groups. PCR might favor shorter templates, but patient and control samples were amplified and corrected together, so any skew would affect both groups equally. A moderate but significant shortening of TCRB CDR3 length was observed in type 1 diabetes patients in all four CD4+ subsets.

This clone was counted between two and nine times. The antigen this receptor binds is unknown. No quality values exist for individual bases; no much larger clone is one base distant. The sample consisted of naive CD4+ T cells from blood. The sample's cell subset or site label, decoded: true naive CD4+ T cells. The clonotype comes from a woman aged 18 to 35 in good health. The rearrangement joined TRBV18 to TRBJ2-7, with the D gene too uncertain to name. This receptor carries the CDR3 CASSPANYLTYEQYF. The DNA sequence reads TGTGCCAGCTCACCAGCAAACTACCTCACCTACGAGCAGTACTTC.